This TCR beta chain emerged from a study of blood T cell repertoires in COVID-19. Study-level background: Samples representing acute and convalescent COVID-19 were sourced from the United States, Italy and Spain. From T cells, B-cell-depleted T cells, or PBMCs came the material, which was cDNA or gDNA.

Repertoires were generated with immunoSEQ multiplex PCR, while TCRdb's copy carries only in-frame clones and drops some. In the table there are fewer than 200,000 clones, around four fifths of which are singletons. Cohort placement rested on clinical history that participants reported themselves. CDR1 LGHNA and CDR2 YSLEER come from the germline V gene. V was pared by 4 bases and J by 8 bases, with 7 bases of the junction left unmatched. This CDR3 is built from 15 residues. The source is a woman in her 50s in a cohort exposed to, infected with or recovered from COVID-19 (not recorded which). The genes are TRBV4-3 and TRBJ1-3; 11 bases are a match to TRBD1. The sequencing sample was made of PBMCs or T cells enriched from blood (not recorded which). This CDR3 reads CASSPGQGAGYTIYF. CDR3 nucleotide sequence: TGCGCCAGCAGCCCCGGACAGGGGGCCGGTTACACCATATATTTT.